The 17 T cell receptor beta chains in this list originate from one sample, sequenced in a study of cytomegalovirus exposure and HLA in healthy donors. Primers for the PCR totalled 60 Vbeta and 13 Jbeta. Produced via immunoSEQ multiplex PCR; TCRdb's table is partial and in-frame only. The repertoire holds about 170,000 clones, with roughly 83% as singletons. The sequenced material came from PBMCs. All receptors derive from a woman between 45 and 65 years old in good health and CMV-seronegative.

This clone was counted a few times. The rearrangement links TRBV7-9 to TRBJ2-7, with 11 bases identical to TRBD1. CDR3 length: 15 residues. Germline loops: CDR1 SEHNR, CDR2 FQNEAQ (reference sequence). V gave up 5 bases and J gave up 7 bases; unmatched junction bases: 10. The CDR3 sequence: CASSPPGQGEGEQYF. CDR3 DNA: TGTGCCAGCAGCCCCCCGGGACAGGGGGAAGGAGAGCAGTACTTC.

V usage is TRBV18 and J usage is TRBJ2-7; TRBD2 agrees at 8 bases. This CDR3 is built from 14 residues. V shed 3 bases, J shed 3 bases, and the junction held 4 bases outside the gene matches. Germline V gene lookup returns CDR1 KGHSH and CDR2 LQKENI. The DNA of the CDR3 is TGTGCCAGCTCACCGTCGGCGGGAGGCTACGAGCAGTACTTC. This encodes CASSPSAGGYEQYF.

V gene TRBV9 combines with J gene TRBJ2-5; 8 bases align to TRBD1. Germline CDR1 reads SGDLS; CDR2 reads YYNGEE. V dropped 1 base and J dropped 4; count of bases not matched to a gene: 0. The CDR3 length is 13 residues. The DNA for the CDR3 is TGTGCCAGCAGCGTAACAGGGGGAGAGACCCAGTACTTC. It codes for CASSVTGGETQYF.

This clone was recorded only once. The CDR3 nucleotides are TGCGCCAGCAGCTCGGGACTAGCTCCCTCATACTTGGTCCACGAGCAGTACTTC. Its protein product is CASSSGLAPSYLVHEQYF. The J gene is TRBJ2-7, the V gene TRBV5-1, with 9 nucleotides matching TRBD2. After removal of 3 bases from V and 5 bases from J, the junction contained 18 bases not matched to a gene. Germline V gene sequence: CDR1 SGHRS, CDR2 YFSETQ. The CDR3 runs to 18 residues.

In this sample, this clone turned up a few times. The J gene is TRBJ2-5, the V gene TRBV5-4; perhaps TRBD2 as D (6 bases). This CDR3 is built from 14 residues. Germline V gene data show CDR1 as SGHNT and CDR2 as YYREEE (reference sequence). V was shortened by 4 bases and J by 1 base, with 11 bases between the two germline ends. This chain's CDR3 is CASSDGLSQETQYF. The CDR3 coding sequence is TGTGCCAGCAGCGATGGACTATCCCAAGAGACCCAGTACTTC.

In regard to this clone: The same CDR3 arises from other DNA sequences in this sample as well. The DNA for the CDR3 is TGTGCCAGCAGCCCCAGCAGGGGTCCCTACGAGCAGTACTTC. Its translation is CASSPSRGPYEQYF. The chain carries TRBV27 and TRBJ2-7; D possibly corresponds to TRBD1 (6 bases). Per germline, CDR1 MNHEY and CDR2 SMNVEV (reference sequence). The CDR3 is made up of 14 amino acids. Trimming cost V 6 bases and J 2 bases, with 14 bases left between them.

The chain uses TRBV5-4 and TRBJ2-5; 7 bases match TRBD1. The CDR3 runs to 14 residues. CDR1 SGHNT and CDR2 YYREEE come from the germline V gene (reference sequence). J lost 4 bases, V lost 0 bases, and 3 bases had no gene match. Written as DNA, the CDR3 is TGTGCCAGCAGCTTGGGACAGGGTCGAGAGACCCAGTACTTC. This codes for CASSLGQGRETQYF.

This chain links TRBV19 with TRBJ2-3; possible D gene TRBD2, 5 bases. Between the trimmed V and J ends, which lost 6 bases and 2 bases, there was a span of 21 bases. Germline values: CDR1 LNHDA, CDR2 SQIVND (reference sequence). The CDR3 runs 17 residues. The chain's CDR3 is CASSPSGLLKITDTQYF. In nucleotides, the CDR3 is TGTGCCAGTAGCCCATCCGGACTGTTAAAAATCACAGATACGCAGTATTTT.

The chain recombines TRBV13 with TRBJ2-4; TRBD1 matches 8 bases. Trimming removed 0 bases from V and 5 bases from J; junction bases left unmatched: 9. The CDR3 runs 17 residues. Germline loops: CDR1 PRHDT, CDR2 FYEKMQ (reference sequence). The CDR3 DNA reads TGTGCCAGCAGCTTAGGGGACAGGGTGCCTCGCCAAAACATTCAGTACTTC. Amino acid sequence: CASSLGDRVPRQNIQYF.

The chain uses TRBV5-1 and TRBJ2-1; D not resolved. Germline CDR1 reads SGHRS; CDR2 reads YFSETQ. V lost 4 bases, J lost 7 bases, and 6 bases lay in between. The CDR3 is 11 amino acids. CDR3 loop: CASSLQNEQFF. CDR3 coding DNA: TGCGCCAGCAGCCTTCAGAATGAGCAGTTCTTC. Based on the CDR3 plus reference TRBV5-1 and TRBJ2-1, the full variable domain is KAGVTQTPRYLIKTRGQQVTLSCSPISGHRSVSWYQQTPGQGLQFLFEYFSETQRNKGNFPGRFSGRQFSNSRSEMNVSTLELGDSALYLCASSLQNEQFFGPGTRLTVL.

This chain links TRBV4-2 with TRBJ2-4, with 12 bases identical to TRBD2. This CDR3 has 16 amino acids. The ends lost 4 bases at V and 6 bases at J; junction bases unmatched: 7. Looked up from germline, CDR1 is LGHNA and CDR2 is YNFKEQ. DNA for the CDR3: TGTGCCAGCAGCCGCAGACTAGCGGGGGACTCAAACATTCAGTACTTC. This encodes CASSRRLAGDSNIQYF.

This chain links TRBV14 with TRBJ2-7; D may be TRBD1 (5 bases). Germline V gives CDR1 SGHDN, CDR2 FVKESK. V lost 0 bases to trimming and J lost 3 bases, with 12 bases between them. This CDR3 region has 15 residues. For the CDR3, the DNA is TGTGCCAGCAGCCAAGATCTTGTGACAGACTACGAGCAGTACTTC. It encodes CASSQDLVTDYEQYF.

The chain couples TRBV19 to TRBJ2-3, with 13 bases lining up with TRBD2. With 4 bases clipped from V and 2 bases from J, the junction kept 9 bases outside the gene matches. The CDR3 covers 18 residues. The germline V gene encodes CDR1 LNHDA and CDR2 SQIVND (reference sequence). DNA of the CDR3: TGTGCCAGTAGTAGGACTAGCGGGAGTGGGGGATCCACAGATACGCAGTATTTT. The encoded protein is CASSRTSGSGGSTDTQYF.

The chain combines TRBV19 with TRBJ1-6, with 10 bases matching TRBD1. Germline V gene sequence: CDR1 LNHDA, CDR2 SQIVND (reference sequence). The CDR3 totals 13 residues. The ends lost 6 bases at V and 8 bases at J; junction bases unmatched: 1. CDR3 nucleotides: TGTGCCAGTAGGGGGACAGGGGATTCACCCCTCCACTTT. It codes for CASRGTGDSPLHF.

On this clone: Additional DNA sequences in this sample encode the identical CDR3. The V gene is TRBV29-1, the J gene TRBJ1-4; 7 bases match TRBD1. Per the germline V gene, CDR1 is SQVTM and CDR2 is ANQGSEA. CDR3 length: 12 amino acids. V gave up 4 bases and J gave up 7 bases; unmatched junction bases: 3. The CDR3, as DNA: TGCAGCGTTGGACAGGGACGTGAAAAACTGTTTTTT. Encoded protein: CSVGQGREKLFF. Based on the CDR3 plus reference TRBV29-1 and TRBJ1-4, the full variable domain is SAVISQKPSRDICQRGTSLTIQCQVDSQVTMMFWYRQQPGQSLTLIATANQGSEATYESGFVIDKFPISRPNLTFSTLTVSNMSPEDSSIYLCSVGQGREKLFFGSGTQLSVL.

This clone has a handful of counts. The rearrangement links TRBV6-4 to TRBJ1-2; 7 nucleotides agree with TRBD1. V lost 4 bases, J lost 3 bases, and 2 bases stayed unmatched. The CDR3 is 13 residues long. Germline CDR1 is MRHNA and CDR2 is SNTAGT. For the CDR3, the DNA is TGTGCCAGCAGTGCTCAGGGGGACTATGGCTACACCTTC. It specifies CASSAQGDYGYTF.

This clone is a singleton in its sample. This chain connects TRBV9 to TRBJ2-2; 8 positions agree with TRBD1. The CDR3 totals 14 residues. V lost 3 bases and J lost 8; bases outside the gene matches: 6. CDR1 SGDLS and CDR2 YYNGEE come from the germline V gene. CDR3 residues: CASSARQGTGELFF. CDR3 in DNA: TGTGCCAGCAGCGCTAGACAGGGGACGGGGGAGCTGTTTTTT.